This T cell receptor (beta chain) was sequenced during a study of identical twins. Unique molecular identifiers were present on the cDNA, and a universal primer site came from template switching. TCRdb called the 5' RACE reads again in MiXCR, with one record for every CDR3 protein. The sample contains some 710,000 distinct CDR3 sequences, over 5% of which appear only once. The table lists this clonotype with many counts. The specimen sequenced was naive T cells sorted from blood. This TCR derives from a man between 18 and 29 years old in good health.

The CDR3 DNA sequence: TGCGCCAGCAGATCCGGGACAGCCCAAGAGACCCAGTACTTC. Amino acid sequence: CASRSGTAQETQYF. This chain joins TRBV5-1 and TRBJ2-5, with 7 bases lining up with TRBD1. CDR1 is SGHRS and CDR2 is YFSETQ in the germline V gene. This CDR3 has 14 residues. J lost 1 base, V lost 5 bases, and 5 bases had no gene match.